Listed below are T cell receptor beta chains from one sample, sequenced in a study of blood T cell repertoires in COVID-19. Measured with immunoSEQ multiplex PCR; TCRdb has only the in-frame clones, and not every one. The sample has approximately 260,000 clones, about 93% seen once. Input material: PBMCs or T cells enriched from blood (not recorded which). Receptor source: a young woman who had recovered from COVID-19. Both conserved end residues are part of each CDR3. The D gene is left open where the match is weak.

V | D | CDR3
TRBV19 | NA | CASSIPPQGNTEAFF
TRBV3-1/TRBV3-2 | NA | CASSQRSNQPQHF
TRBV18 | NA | CASSRTQAGSNQPQHF
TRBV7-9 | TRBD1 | CASSLWRTGEYEQYF
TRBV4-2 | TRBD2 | CASSQRPTSGRKETQYF
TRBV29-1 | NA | CSVEDRSYGYTF
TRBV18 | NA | CASSTGLTEAFF
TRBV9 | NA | CASSPSREGQPQHF
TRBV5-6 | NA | CATNGNNEQFF
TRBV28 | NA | CASSFGQLNTEAFF
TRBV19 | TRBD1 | CASSSDRVNYGYTF
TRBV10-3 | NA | CAIRRSGQLTPNTGELFF
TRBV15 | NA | CATSRGLNTEAFF
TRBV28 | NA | CASTRGAGNTIYF
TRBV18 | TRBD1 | CASSPQGADPNQPQHF
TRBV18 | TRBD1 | CASSPPTGGLDTQYF
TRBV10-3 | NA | CAIRGGPPRDNEQFF
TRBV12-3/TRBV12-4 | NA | CASSHRVDTEAFF
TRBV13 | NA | CASSKQTVTYEQYF
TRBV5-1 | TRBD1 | CASSFGSGGNYGYTF
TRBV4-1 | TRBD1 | CASSPGQARRYRAPLHF
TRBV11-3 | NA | CASSPGGTGNTEAFF
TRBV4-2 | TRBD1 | CASSLGQGSADEQYF
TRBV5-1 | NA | CASSARDSTFNEKLFF